This T cell receptor beta chain stems from a study of T-cell reconstitution after alpha-beta-depleted transplantation in children. Study findings and constraints: Newly generated T cells supplied most T-cell counts and diversity one year post-transplant.

It was with unique molecular identifiers that the TCRbeta library was prepared. TCRdb re-called the PCR reads with MiXCR, one entry per CDR3 protein. The repertoire holds 500,000 to 600,000 distinct CDR3 sequences, over 25% seen once, with around a third in the top ten. On this clonotype: The antigen is unknown. A junction boundary mismatches the germline segment, possibly from a read error.

The V gene's germline CDR1 is KGHSH and CDR2 LQKENI. The length of the CDR3 is 17 residues. Sequencing was performed on PBMCs, taken before TCRalphabeta/CD19-depleted stem cell transplant. The J gene is TRBJ2-1, the V gene TRBV18; D may be TRBD1 or TRBD2 (5 bases each). The TCR comes from a boy in the first two years of life with Wiskott-Aldrich syndrome, due to receive a stem cell transplant. The CDR3 region is CATSLGTPRSSYNEQFF. CDR3 nucleotide sequence: TGTGCCACCTCACTTGGGACCCCCCGAAGCTCCTACAATGAGCAGTTCTTC.